Sequencing of this T cell receptor (beta chain) was carried out in a study of T cell responses to AZD1222 COVID-19 vaccine. At the level of the study: Recipients boosted at about 4 weeks or about 12 weeks are pooled.

Sequenced by immunoSEQ multiplex PCR; TCRdb stores in-frame clones only, minus some. Among 120,000 or so clones listed, about 90% were seen once. Broader study findings: It should be noted that donors were predominantly white British and more often female, and clonal diversity was possibly underestimated. An increase in Spike-specific TCR breadth and depth was observed after two AZD1222 doses. Close to half of spike-specific TCRs reportedly recognize unmutated variant regions.

With regard to this clone: Its specificity is unknown.

V gave up 4 bases and J gave up 4 bases; unmatched junction bases: 5. This CDR3 spans 14 amino acids. The germline gives CDR1 SGHAT, CDR2 FQNNGV. The chain employs TRBV11-2 and TRBJ1-1; 8 bases line up with TRBD1. This specimen consisted of peripheral blood, obtained on day 0 of AZD1222 vaccination. The receptor was derived from an adult in good health. CDR3 in amino acids: CASSSGTGTTEAFF. For the CDR3, the DNA is TGTGCCAGCAGCTCCGGGACAGGCACCACTGAAGCTTTCTTT.